The subject of this entry is one TCR beta chain. What it binds is unknown. The data were taken from a study of ipilimumab plus nivolumab after autologous stem cell transplantation. Background on the study: The myeloma cohort included high-risk transplant-naive patients and patients relapsing within 3 years of a first autologous transplant. Study-wide results and limits: TCR repertoire, Treg phenotype and gut microbiota reportedly support more study of this approach.

Some clones are missing from TCRdb's copy, which holds only in-frame ones; the method was immunoSEQ multiplex PCR. The table lists some 41,000 clones, 80% to 95% of them singletons. Trimming shortened V by 0 bases and J by 0 bases, and 9 bases separated the two germline ends. Germline V CDR1 and CDR2: SGHVS, FNYEAQ. The CDR3 is 16 residues long. Dosing: nivolumab 3 mg/kg IV, weeks 1, 4, 7, 10, then every two weeks to week 26. The TCR comes from a male donor with multiple myeloma. This sample comprised PBMCs, obtained in a trial of ipilimumab plus nivolumab as post-transplant consolidation. The J gene is TRBJ1-5, the V gene TRBV7-6; D is perhaps TRBD1 (5 bases). The CDR3 loop is CASSLAPGNSNQPQHF. DNA of the CDR3: TGTGCCAGCAGCTTAGCGCCAGGGAATAGCAATCAGCCCCAGCATTTT.